This is a list of T cell receptor beta chains from one sample in a study of CD8 T cells in Susac syndrome. TCRdb processed the immunoSEQ multiplex PCR reads anew with MiXCR; each CDR3 protein has one entry. The table lists about 26,000 distinct CDR3 sequences, about 95% of them singletons. The specimen was CD8+ T cells from PBMCs. The receptors stem from a human donor in good health. Each CDR3 is given with its conserved first and last residue. D genes are given only for firm matches. Only some rows state a clone size, as once, few, many or a class for expanded clones.

cdr3_nt	cdr3_aa	v_call	j_call	d_call	cdr3_length	clone_size
TGCGCCAGCAGCTCTCGGGGCCGTGGGGCAGGCCCAACCGGGGAGCTGTTTTTT	CASSSRGRGAGPTGELFF	TRBV5-1	TRBJ2-2	.	18	.
TGTGCCACCAGCACCCAGGGGGGGGCGAACACTGAAGCTTTCTTT	CATSTQGGANTEAFF	TRBV15	TRBJ1-1	TRBD1	15	.
TGTGCCAGTAGGCCCTACAATGAGCAGTTCTTC	CASRPYNEQFF	TRBV19	TRBJ2-1	.	11	few
TGTGCCAGCGAAGGCCCCCCAGGGATGGGAGGGGCCAACGTCCTGACTTTC	CASEGPPGMGGANVLTF	TRBV12-3/TRBV12-4	TRBJ2-6	.	17	.
TGTGCCAGCAGCTTAGTAAGGGGAGACGAAGGGGAGCAGTACTTC	CASSLVRGDEGEQYF	TRBV13	TRBJ2-7	.	15	.
TGTGCCAGCAGTGCCTCGGACAGAAATCAGCCCCAGCATTTT	CASSASDRNQPQHF	TRBV2	TRBJ1-5	.	14	.
TGTGCCACCAGCAGAGACTTGGGACAGGGGGTTTTCGAGCAGTACTTC	CATSRDLGQGVFEQYF	TRBV15	TRBJ2-7	TRBD1	16	.
TGTGCCAGCAGTGAACCAGCCGATGAGCAGTTCTTC	CASSEPADEQFF	TRBV2	TRBJ2-1	.	12	.
TGTGCCAGTAGTATGTGGGGGGCGGGCAATCAGCCCCAGCATTTT	CASSMWGAGNQPQHF	TRBV19	TRBJ1-5	.	15	.
TGCGCCAGCAGCCAAGGCAGAGCCTCCTACGAGCAGTACTTC	CASSQGRASYEQYF	TRBV4-3	TRBJ2-7	.	14	.
TGTGCCAGCAGTGAGACTACTTGGGGCAACACTGAAGCTTTCTTT	CASSETTWGNTEAFF	TRBV6-1	TRBJ1-1	.	15	.
TGTGCCAGCAGCTGGGCCCTGGGGGCAGATACGCAGTATTTT	CASSWALGADTQYF	TRBV7-9	TRBJ2-3	.	14	.
TGTGCCAGCAGGGGGAGCGTCTACGAGCAGTACTTC	CASRGSVYEQYF	TRBV27	TRBJ2-7	.	12	.
TGTGCCAGCAGCCCCTCGGCGGGGCAAGAGACCCAGTACTTC	CASSPSAGQETQYF	TRBV3-1	TRBJ2-5	.	14	once
TGTGCCAGCAGGGACGGACTAGCGGGGGGCTCCCTCTTCTTC	CASRDGLAGGSLFF	TRBV5-4	TRBJ2-1	TRBD2	14	.
TGCGCCAGCAGTGAGTCCGCAGGGGGCGCGGCCCCTGAAGCTTTCTTT	CASSESAGGAAPEAFF	TRBV10-2	TRBJ1-1	TRBD1	16	.
TGTGCCAGCAGCGTAGCCGCGGGACTAGCGGGGCAAGAGACCCAGTACTTC	CASSVAAGLAGQETQYF	TRBV9	TRBJ2-5	TRBD2	17	.
TGTGCCAGCAGCTTGCGGCTAGCGGGCCAAGAGACCCAGTACTTC	CASSLRLAGQETQYF	TRBV5-4	TRBJ2-5	TRBD2	15	once
TGCAGCGTTGAAGGGCGGGGAGAGACCCAGTACTTC	CSVEGRGETQYF	TRBV29-1	TRBJ2-5	.	12	.
TGTGCCAGCAGCTTAGTTCCAGGTTTCACTTTCATGAACACTGAAGCTTTCTTT	CASSLVPGFTFMNTEAFF	TRBV7-2	TRBJ1-1	.	18	.
TGTGCCAGCAGCTTAGAACAGGGGAGGGATCAGCCCCAGCATTTT	CASSLEQGRDQPQHF	TRBV7-2	TRBJ1-5	TRBD1	15	.
TGTGCCACCAGTGACTCCTATAGCAATCAGCCCCAGCATTTT	CATSDSYSNQPQHF	TRBV24-1	TRBJ1-5	.	14	.
TGTGCCAGTAGTGTTTACAGGGCCTTGGGCACTGAAGCTTTCTTT	CASSVYRALGTEAFF	TRBV19	TRBJ1-1	.	15	.
TGCGCCAGCAGCCAAAGATTGGCGGAGGACAGGGCCGTTCAGCCCCAGCATTTT	CASSQRLAEDRAVQPQHF	TRBV4-1	TRBJ1-5	TRBD1	18	.
TGCAGCGTGGGGGACGGGGCGGGTGGCTACACCTTC	CSVGDGAGGYTF	TRBV29-1	TRBJ1-2	.	12	.
TGCGCCAGCAGCTTGGGGCCAGCAGCTTGGGCGACAAACTACAATGAGCAGTTCTTC	CASSLGPAAWATNYNEQFF	TRBV5-1	TRBJ2-1	.	19	.
TGTGCCAGCAGTACCCTACAGGGCCGGGGGCAGCCCCAGCATTTT	CASSTLQGRGQPQHF	TRBV6-2/TRBV6-3	TRBJ1-5	.	15	.